This T cell receptor beta chain appears in the sequencing data of a study of blood T cells in healthy people across ages. This clonotype was found a few times. A J-beta primer mix and a sample-barcoded 5' primer were used in a second PCR of roughly 6 to 11 cycles. TCRdb ran MiXCR on the 5' RACE reads and lists one entry per CDR3 protein. The sample has 700,000 to 950,000 distinct CDR3 sequences; 43% are singletons. Material for sequencing was blood. The sequence was collected from a woman aged 55-75 years in good health.

The CDR3 loop reads CASSLGCGSGDQETQYF. CDR3 nucleotide sequence: TGTGCCAGCAGTTTAGGATGTGGGTCGGGGGACCAAGAGACCCAGTACTTC. This rearrangement joins TRBV12-3 or TRBV12-4 to TRBJ2-5, with D perhaps TRBD2 (6 bases). The germline V and J ends were trimmed by 1 base and 0 bases, with 15 bases remaining between them. CDR3 size: 17 residues.